A single sample gave rise to the 7 T cell receptor beta chains below, sequenced in a study of shared clonotypes between healthy human individuals. Data came from immunoSEQ multiplex PCR; TCRdb stores just in-frame clones and leaves some out. The sample has 700,000 or so clones, 60% to 80% seen once. Material for sequencing was memory CD4+ T cells sorted from blood. Indicated subset: CD45RA-negative fraction. The receptors were gathered from a woman in her thirties in good health.

The V gene is TRBV7-9, the J gene TRBJ2-1; D call uncertain. V lost 6 bases to trimming and J lost 7 bases, with 10 bases between them. Looked up from germline, CDR1 is SEHNR and CDR2 is FQNEAQ (reference sequence). This CDR3 is built from 12 residues. The CDR3 is CASRASWNEQFF. The CDR3 region has the DNA TGTGCCAGCAGGGCCAGTTGGAATGAGCAGTTCTTC.

In its sample, this clone was seen a few times. V is TRBV6-4 and J is TRBJ2-1; 8 positions match TRBD1. Germline V CDR1 and CDR2: MRHNA, SNTAGT. The V and J ends lost 6 bases and 9 bases, in that order; junction bases with no gene match: 10. This CDR3 contains 14 residues. The CDR3 reads CASSPGGAVGEQFF. CDR3 bases: TGTGCCAGCAGCCCAGGGGGCGCGGTCGGTGAGCAGTTCTTC.

To note about this clone: Other DNA sequences from this sample encode an identical CDR3 as well. The V gene is TRBV18, the J gene TRBJ1-1; D gene uncertain. Germline lookup yields CDR1 KGHSH and CDR2 LQKENI. This CDR3 is built from 13 residues. Trimming shortened V by 0 bases and J by 1 base, and 3 bases separated the two germline ends. As DNA, the CDR3 is TGTGCCAGCTCACCACCTGCGAACACTGAAGCTTTCTTT. Translating gives CASSPPANTEAFF.

The chain combines TRBV6-5 with TRBJ2-7; D might be TRBD1 (5 bases). CDR3 length: 12 residues. The V end was cut by 5 bases, the J end by 3 bases, with 8 bases between. Germline lookup yields CDR1 MNHEY and CDR2 SVGAGI. CDR3 DNA: TGTGCCAGCAGTGGCCAGGGCTACGAGCAGTACTTC. Translating gives CASSGQGYEQYF.

The CDR3 coding sequence is TGTGCCAGCAGCAAGGGCCCGGGACTAGGGGGGAATACGCAGTATTTT. Residues: CASSKGPGLGGNTQYF. The rearrangement joins TRBV21-1 to TRBJ2-3; the DNA was not compared with TRBD2, the D call given in the table. TRBV21-1 is a pseudogene segment. The length of the CDR3 is 16 residues.

This clone was recorded many times. This chain joins TRBV5-1 and TRBJ2-5; 8 bases line up with TRBD2. CDR1 SGHRS and CDR2 YFSETQ come from the germline V gene. This CDR3 is 14 amino acids long. J was trimmed by 7 bases and V by 0 bases; bases with no gene match: 5. This CDR3 is CASSLGTSIGTQYF. CDR3 DNA: TGCGCCAGCAGCTTGGGGACTAGCATTGGGACCCAGTACTTC. The full variable domain, rest sourced from reference TRBV5-1 and TRBJ2-5, is KAGVTQTPRYLIKTRGQQVTLSCSPISGHRSVSWYQQTPGQGLQFLFEYFSETQRNKGNFPGRFSGRQFSNSRSEMNVSTLELGDSALYLCASSLGTSIGTQYFGPGTRLLVL.

This clone was observed a few times. The genes are TRBV6-1 and TRBJ1-5; TRBD1 matches 10 bases. Germline-derived CDR1 and CDR2 are MNHNS and SASEGT. This CDR3 has 15 amino acids. Trimming cost V 2 bases and J 4 bases; bases outside gene matches: 2. The CDR3 DNA is TGTGCCAGCAGTGAATGGACAGGGGGTAATCAGCCCCAGCATTTT. Translated, it gives CASSEWTGGNQPQHF.